This record concerns one T cell receptor (beta chain) sequence. The data originate from a study of blood T cell repertoires in COVID-19. Clones were read by immunoSEQ multiplex PCR, and TCRdb kept only the in-frame ones, dropping some. Among a few hundred thousand clones listed, 80% to 90% were seen once. V gave up 5 bases and J gave up 5 bases, with 15 bases separating them. The CDR3 covers 14 residues. The germline V gene encodes CDR1 MNHEY and CDR2 SMNVEV (reference sequence). This chain links TRBV27 with TRBJ1-2; TRBD1 is a possible D gene (6 bases). What was sequenced was peripheral blood. The clonotype originates from a man at least 80 years old with acute or convalescent COVID-19. Here the CDR3 reads CASSTTGTNYGYTF. For the CDR3, the DNA is TGTGCCAGCAGTACTACCGGGACAAATTATGGCTACACCTTC.